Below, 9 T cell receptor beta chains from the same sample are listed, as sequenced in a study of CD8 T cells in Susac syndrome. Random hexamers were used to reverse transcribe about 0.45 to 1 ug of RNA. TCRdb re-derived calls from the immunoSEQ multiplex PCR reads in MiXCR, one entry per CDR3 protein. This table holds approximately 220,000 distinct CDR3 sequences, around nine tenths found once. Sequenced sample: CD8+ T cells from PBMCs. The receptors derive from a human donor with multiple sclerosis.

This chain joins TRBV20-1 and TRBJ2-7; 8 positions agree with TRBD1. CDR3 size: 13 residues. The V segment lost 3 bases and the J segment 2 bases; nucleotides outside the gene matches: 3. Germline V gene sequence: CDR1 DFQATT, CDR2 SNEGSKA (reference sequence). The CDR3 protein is CSARDRVTYEQYF. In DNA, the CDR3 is TGCAGTGCTAGGGACAGGGTCACCTACGAGCAGTACTTC.

This CDR3 is CASSHGSGGLQETQYF. The CDR3 nucleotides read TGCGCCAGCAGCCACGGTTCAGGAGGGTTACAAGAGACCCAGTACTTC. The chain recombines TRBV4-1 with TRBJ2-5, with D possibly matching TRBD2 (6 bases). CDR1 MGHRA and CDR2 YSYEKL come from the germline V gene. V lost 3 bases and J lost 2, with 16 bases in between. This CDR3 has 16 residues.

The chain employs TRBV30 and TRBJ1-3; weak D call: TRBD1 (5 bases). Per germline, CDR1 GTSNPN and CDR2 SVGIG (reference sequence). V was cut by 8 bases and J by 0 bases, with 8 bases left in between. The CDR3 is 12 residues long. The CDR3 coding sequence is TGTGCCGGAGGGGACTCTGGAAACACCATATATTTT. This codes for CAGGDSGNTIYF.

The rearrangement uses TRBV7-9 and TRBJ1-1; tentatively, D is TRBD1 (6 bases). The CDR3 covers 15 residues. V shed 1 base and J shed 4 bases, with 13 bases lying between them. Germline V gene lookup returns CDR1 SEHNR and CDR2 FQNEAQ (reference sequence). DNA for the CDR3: TGTGCCAGCAGCTTAGTCGGGGGGCCGGGCACTGAAGCTTTCTTT. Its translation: CASSLVGGPGTEAFF.

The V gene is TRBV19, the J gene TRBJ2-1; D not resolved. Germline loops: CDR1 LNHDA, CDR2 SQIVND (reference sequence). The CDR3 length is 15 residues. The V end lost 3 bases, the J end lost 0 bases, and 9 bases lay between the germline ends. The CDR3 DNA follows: TGTGCCAGTAGTATGTTGGTGGGCTCCTACAATGAGCAGTTCTTC. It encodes CASSMLVGSYNEQFF.

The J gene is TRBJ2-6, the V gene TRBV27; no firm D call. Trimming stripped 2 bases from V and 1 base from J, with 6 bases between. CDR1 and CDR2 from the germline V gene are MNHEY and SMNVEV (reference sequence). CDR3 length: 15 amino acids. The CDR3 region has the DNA TGTGCCAGCAGTTTAGGTCATTCTGGGGCCAACGTCCTGACTTTC. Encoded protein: CASSLGHSGANVLTF.

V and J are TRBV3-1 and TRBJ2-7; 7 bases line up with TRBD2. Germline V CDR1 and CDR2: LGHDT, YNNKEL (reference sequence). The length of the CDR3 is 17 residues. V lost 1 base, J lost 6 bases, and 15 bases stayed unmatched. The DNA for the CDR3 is TGTGCCAGCAGCCAAGGCAATCTCAGAGGGAGGGCCTCCGAGCAGTACTTC. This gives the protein CASSQGNLRGRASEQYF.

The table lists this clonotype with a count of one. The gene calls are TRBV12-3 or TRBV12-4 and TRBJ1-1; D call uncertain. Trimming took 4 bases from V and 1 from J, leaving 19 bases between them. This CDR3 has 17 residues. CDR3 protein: CASSSRATLRRNTEAFF. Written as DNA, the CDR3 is TGTGCCAGCAGTTCTCGGGCCACCTTACGACGGAACACTGAAGCTTTCTTT.

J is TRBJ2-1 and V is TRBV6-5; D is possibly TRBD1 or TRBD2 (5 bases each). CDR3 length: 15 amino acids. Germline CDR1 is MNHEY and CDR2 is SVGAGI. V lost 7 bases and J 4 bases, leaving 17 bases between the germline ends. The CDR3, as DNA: TGTGCCAGCACCCAGGGCGGGTGGGGGTACAATGAGCAGTTCTTC. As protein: CASTQGGWGYNEQFF.